The 10 T cell receptor beta chains below all came from one sample that was sequenced in a study of T cell repertoires in cytomegalovirus infection. No antigen has been identified for these receptors. TCRdb re-called the reads through MiXCR, storing one row per CDR3 protein. The repertoire has around 39,000 distinct CDR3 sequences, about 50% of them found once; the top ten carry 90%. Sequencing used CD8+ T cells from cultured PBMCs, obtained from culture after CMV antigen stimulation. The receptor source for this set is a human donor in good health (CMV status not recorded). Some clones in this sample may be carry-over from other donors' samples.

This chain uses TRBV7-6 with TRBJ2-3; 14 bases agree with TRBD2. This CDR3 spans 16 amino acids. Losses at the gene ends were 3 bases for V and 4 bases for J; bases not matched to a gene: 3. From germline, CDR1 is SGHVS and CDR2 FNYEAQ. Here the CDR3 DNA reads TGTGCCAGCAGCTTGGAGACTAGCGGGGGGGCAGATACGCAGTATTTT. Encoded protein: CASSLETSGGADTQYF.

A few counts support this clonotype. This chain uses TRBV5-8 with TRBJ1-1; TRBD1 is a possible D gene (6 bases). Trimming removed 3 bases from V and 4 bases from J, with 10 bases in between. Germline V lookup: CDR1 SGHTS, CDR2 YDEGEE. The CDR3 sequence is 13 residues long. CDR3 sequence (DNA): TGTGCCAGCAGCTACAGGGAGGGCACTGAAGCTTTCTTT. Translation gives CASSYREGTEAFF.

The chain has TRBV12-3 or TRBV12-4 and TRBJ1-3, with a possible D match to TRBD1 (5 bases). The CDR3 covers 16 residues. V was cut by 6 bases and J by 0 bases, with 15 bases left in between. The CDR3 nucleotides are TGTGCCAGCAGCACTCCCCCGGGGCACTCTGGAAACACCATATATTTT. Translation: CASSTPPGHSGNTIYF.

This clonotype was counted at least ten times. The genes are TRBV5-6 and TRBJ1-1, with D possibly matching TRBD1 (5 bases). CDR3 size: 15 residues. V was shortened by 0 bases and J by 5 bases, with 14 bases between the two germline ends. Looked up from germline, CDR1 is SGHDT and CDR2 is YYEEEE. CDR3 loop: CASSLGRQLDTEAFF. As DNA, the CDR3 is TGTGCCAGCAGCTTGGGTCGACAGTTAGATACTGAAGCTTTCTTT.

This chain connects TRBV12-3 or TRBV12-4 to TRBJ2-1; no reliable D call. Trimming pared 5 bases from V and 3 bases from J, leaving 17 bases between. The CDR3 totals 16 residues. CDR3 sequence: CASSDSQLKLYNEQFF. The CDR3 nucleotides read TGTGCCAGCAGTGATTCACAGCTAAAGCTCTACAATGAGCAGTTCTTC.

J is TRBJ2-7 and V is TRBV6-5; 7 bases align to TRBD1. Trimming at V came to 2 bases and at J to 3 bases, leaving 4 bases not matched to a gene. Per the germline V gene, CDR1 is MNHEY and CDR2 is SVGAGI. CDR3 size: 14 residues. CDR3 amino acids: CASSYKGTVYEQYF. CDR3 bases: TGTGCCAGCAGTTACAAAGGGACAGTCTACGAGCAGTACTTC.

The chain joins TRBV7-6 to TRBJ2-1; 10 bases are shared with TRBD2. The CDR3 is 15 amino acids. The trim removed 1 base at V and 8 bases at J, leaving 5 bases unmatched. CDR1 and CDR2 from the germline V gene are SGHVS and FNYEAQ. In DNA form, the CDR3 reads TGTGCCAGCAGCTTAGGGGGGACTAGCGTACATGAGCAGTTCTTC. As protein: CASSLGGTSVHEQFF.

V and J are TRBV7-8 and TRBJ1-5, with a possible D match to TRBD1 (6 bases). Per the germline V gene, CDR1 is SGHVS and CDR2 is FQNEAQ. The CDR3 consists of 15 residues. V gave up 1 base and J gave up 6 bases, with 13 bases separating them. CDR3 bases: TGTGCCAGCAGCTTAGGGGTCACAGGGCTTCAGCCCCAGCATTTT. It yields the protein CASSLGVTGLQPQHF. Looking up the rest from reference TRBV7-8 and TRBJ1-5 gives the full variable domain: GAGVSQSPRYKVAKRGQDVALRCDPISGHVSLFWYQQALGQGPEFLTYFQNEAQLDKSGLPSDRFFAERPEGSVSTLKIQRTQQEDSAVYLCASSLGVTGLQPQHFGDGTRLSIL.

This clonotype has only a few counts. J is TRBJ2-1 and V is TRBV2; D gene ambiguous. The germline V gene encodes CDR1 SNHLY and CDR2 FYNNEI. Trimming stripped 8 bases from V and 1 base from J, with 9 bases between. The CDR3 contains 13 residues. CDR3 bases: TGTGCCAGCGGTCATGGTTCCTACAATGAGCAGTTCTTC. Residues: CASGHGSYNEQFF.

This clonotype was counted a single time. The chain couples TRBV12-3 or TRBV12-4 to TRBJ2-7, with D possibly TRBD1 on 5 matching bases. V lost 3 bases, J lost 2 bases, and 8 bases lay in between. The CDR3 totals 13 residues. In nucleotides, the CDR3 is TGTGCCAGCAGTTTGACAGTTACCTACGAGCAGTACTTC. It encodes CASSLTVTYEQYF.